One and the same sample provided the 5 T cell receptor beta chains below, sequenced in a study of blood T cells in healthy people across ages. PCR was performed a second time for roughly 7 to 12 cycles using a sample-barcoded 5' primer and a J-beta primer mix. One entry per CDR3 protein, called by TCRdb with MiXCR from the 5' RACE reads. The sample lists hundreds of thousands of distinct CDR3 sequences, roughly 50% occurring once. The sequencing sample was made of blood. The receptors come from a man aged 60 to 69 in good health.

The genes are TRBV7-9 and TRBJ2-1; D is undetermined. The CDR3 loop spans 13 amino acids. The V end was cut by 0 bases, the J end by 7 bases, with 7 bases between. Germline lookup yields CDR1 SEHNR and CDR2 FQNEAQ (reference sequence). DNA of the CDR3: TGTGCCAGCAGCTTAGCGTCCCGAAATGAGCAGTTCTTC. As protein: CASSLASRNEQFF. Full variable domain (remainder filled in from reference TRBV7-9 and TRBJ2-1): DTGVSQNPRHKITKRGQNVTFRCDPISEHNRLYWYRQTLGQGPEFLTYFQNEAQLEKSRLLSDRFSAERPKGSFSTLEIQRTEQGDSAMYLCASSLASRNEQFFGPGTRLTVL.

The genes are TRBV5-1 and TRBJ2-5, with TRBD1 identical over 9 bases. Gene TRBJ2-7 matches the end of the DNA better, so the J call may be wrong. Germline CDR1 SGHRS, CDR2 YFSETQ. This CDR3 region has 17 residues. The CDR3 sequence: CASSLVGTGTKFYEQYF. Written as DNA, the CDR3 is TGCGCCAGCAGCTTGGTAGGGACAGGGACTAAATTCTACGAGCAGTACTTC.

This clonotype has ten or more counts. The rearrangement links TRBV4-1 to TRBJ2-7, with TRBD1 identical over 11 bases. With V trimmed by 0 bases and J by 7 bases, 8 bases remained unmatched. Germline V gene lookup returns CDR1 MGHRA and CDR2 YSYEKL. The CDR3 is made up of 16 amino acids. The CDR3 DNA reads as TGCGCCAGCAGCCAAGATGGGACAGGGGGAGTGGGGGAGCAGTACTTC. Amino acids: CASSQDGTGGVGEQYF.

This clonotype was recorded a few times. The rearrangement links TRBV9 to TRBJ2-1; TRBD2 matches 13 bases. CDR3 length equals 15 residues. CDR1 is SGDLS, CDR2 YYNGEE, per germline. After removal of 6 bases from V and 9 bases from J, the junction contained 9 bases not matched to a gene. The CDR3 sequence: CASTPRTSGGVEQFF. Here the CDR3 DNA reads TGTGCCAGCACCCCCCGGACTAGCGGGGGAGTTGAGCAGTTCTTC.

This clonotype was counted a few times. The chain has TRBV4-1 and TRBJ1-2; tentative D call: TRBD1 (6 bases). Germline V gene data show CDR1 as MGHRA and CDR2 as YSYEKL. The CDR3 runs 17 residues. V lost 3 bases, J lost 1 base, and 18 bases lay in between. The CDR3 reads CASSHTFRRGINYGYTF. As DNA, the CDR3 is TGCGCCAGCAGCCATACCTTTCGGAGGGGGATTAACTATGGCTACACCTTC.